The clone carrying this T cell receptor (beta chain) was detected many times. Its target is unknown. The data are from a study of neurological immune-mediated disorders. With 10-nucleotide random UMIs included, cDNA was synthesized by 5'RACE. TCRdb re-called the 5' RACE reads through MiXCR, storing one row per CDR3 protein. The data contain 55,000 to 75,000 distinct CDR3 sequences, about 2.5% of them singletons. Study-level findings and limits: The absence of any CDR3 amino acid sequence shared by expanded clones across subjects suggests that repertoires were private in all groups.

This CDR3 region has 9 residues. V dropped 7 bases and J dropped 8 bases, with 4 bases sitting between them. Sequenced: PBMCs. The receptor's source is a man in his fifties with multiple sclerosis. V and J are TRBV12-3 or TRBV12-4 and TRBJ2-3; D gene ambiguous. CDR3 in amino acids: CASIGTQYF. The DNA of the CDR3 is TGTGCCAGCATTGGTACGCAGTATTTT.